This entry describes one T cell receptor beta chain. Original processing methods: Reference gene primer amplification gave nucleated cell count estimates. This table comes from immunoSEQ multiplex PCR, and its TCRdb copy is limited to in-frame clones, with some not included. The V and J calls and the clone size are those of that table, but D and trimming were determined from the DNA. The sample records under 95,000 clones, less than 90% being singletons. The CDR3 is 17 amino acids. The germline V and J ends were trimmed by 7 bases and 2 bases, with 22 bases remaining between them. CDR1 and CDR2 from the germline V gene are PRHDT and FYEKMQ (reference sequence). The sample originates from a study of blood T cell repertoires in COVID-19. For the study at large: The United States, Italy and Spain supplied acute and convalescent COVID-19 samples. The cDNA or gDNA used as material had been derived from T cells, B-cell-depleted T cells, or PBMCs.

This chain joins TRBV13 and TRBJ2-3, with a weak D call TRBD2 (6 bases). Specimen: peripheral blood. The TCR sequence derives from a human donor in a cohort sampled during active COVID-19. The CDR3 DNA reads TGTGCCAGCACCTCTTCCCGGCGGGGAAGCTTCACAGATACGCAGTATTTT. Its translation: CASTSSRRGSFTDTQYF. The full variable domain, with the rest looked up from reference TRBV13 and TRBJ2-3, is AAGVIQSPRHLIKEKRETATLKCYPIPRHDTVYWYQQGPGQDPQFLISFYEKMQSDKGSIPDRFSAQQFSDYHSELNMSSLELGDSALYFCASTSSRRGSFTDTQYFGPGTRLTVL.